This entry lists 31 T cell receptor beta chains sequenced from one sample in a study of PD-1 blockade in classical Hodgkin lymphoma. Clones were read by immunoSEQ multiplex PCR, and TCRdb kept only the in-frame ones, dropping some. The profile shows tens of thousands of clones, over 75% of them singletons. Regarding time point: cycle 4 day 1 (C4D1), after less than 7 weeks of nivolumab. Every patient experienced relapse after autologous stem cell transplantation, and brentuximab vedotin exposure varied. The specimen comprised peripheral blood mononuclear cells (PBMCs), sampled before the fourth cycle of nivolumab. The receptors shown here come from a human donor with classical Hodgkin lymphoma.

The J gene is TRBJ2-5, the V gene TRBV11-3; no definite D call. Germline V gene sequence: CDR1 SGHNT, CDR2 YENEEA. Trimming cost V 5 bases and J 0 bases, with 10 bases left between them. The CDR3 has 14 amino acids. The CDR3 loop reads CASSRTSYQETQYF. As DNA, the CDR3 is TGTGCCAGCAGCCGAACCTCGTACCAAGAGACCCAGTACTTC. Full variable domain (outside the CDR3, taken from reference TRBV11-3 and TRBJ2-5): EAGVVQSPRYKIIEKKQPVAFWCNPISGHNTLYWYLQNLGQGPELLIRYENEEAVDDSQLPKDRFSAERLKGVDSTLKIQPAELGDSAVYLCASSRTSYQETQYFGPGTRLLVL.

This sequence joins TRBV9 and TRBJ2-2; TRBD2 might be the D (5 bases). Trimming stripped 4 bases from V and 1 base from J, with 14 bases between. CDR1 SGDLS and CDR2 YYNGEE come from the germline V gene. CDR3 size: 16 residues. The CDR3 here is CASSPRRAENTGELFF. The CDR3 nucleotides read TGTGCCAGCAGCCCTCGGCGGGCAGAGAACACCGGGGAGCTGTTTTTT.

The rearrangement joins TRBV6-6 to TRBJ2-7; D is possibly TRBD2 (5 bases). The CDR3 is made up of 13 amino acids. The V and J ends lost 2 bases and 9 bases respectively, with 14 bases between them. Germline V lookup: CDR1 MNHNY, CDR2 SVGAGI (reference sequence). In nucleotides, the CDR3 is TGTGCCAGCAGTTACGACCCGGCTAGCAGGCAGTACGTC. This gives the protein CASSYDPASRQYV.

The chain couples TRBV6-6 to TRBJ1-2; 7 nucleotides agree with TRBD1. The germline V gene encodes CDR1 MNHNY and CDR2 SVGAGI (reference sequence). V trimming: 0 bases; J trimming: 5 bases; junction bases outside the gene matches: 6. This CDR3 is built from 15 residues. CDR3 residues: CASSYSKGGAYGYTF. CDR3 sequence (DNA): TGTGCCAGCAGTTACTCGAAAGGGGGCGCTTATGGCTACACCTTC.

With regard to this clone: The identical CDR3 is also encoded by other nucleotide sequences in the sample. The V call is TRBV4-3, the J call TRBJ2-7, with 8 bases aligning to TRBD1. Germline lookup yields CDR1 LGHNA and CDR2 YSLEER. This CDR3 comprises 15 residues. Trimming at V came to 3 bases and at J to 0 bases, leaving 4 bases not matched to a gene. In nucleotides, the CDR3 is TGCGCCAGCAGCCAGGGGACAGGTAGCTCCTACGAGCAGTACTTC. This translates into CASSQGTGSSYEQYF.

The J gene is TRBJ1-2, the V gene TRBV30; D remains ambiguous. Trimming cost V 1 base and J 8 bases, with 8 bases left between them. The germline V gene has CDR1 GTSNPN and CDR2 SVGIG (reference sequence). The CDR3 has 11 residues. CDR3 amino acids: CAWSAGVGYTF. CDR3 sequence (DNA): TGTGCCTGGAGTGCCGGGGTCGGCTACACCTTC.

This clone was observed a few times. The CDR3 DNA is TGTGCCAGCAGCCCGGGTGGGGAGTATGGCTACACCTTC. Its translation is CASSPGGEYGYTF. The J gene is TRBJ1-2, the V gene TRBV5-5; D gene ambiguous. The CDR3 runs to 13 residues. Trimming cost V 4 bases and J 5 bases, with 12 bases left between them. Germline CDR1 reads SGHKS; CDR2 reads YYEKEE (reference sequence).

This clone has just a few counts. This rearrangement joins TRBV7-8 to TRBJ1-1; 7 bases line up with TRBD1. CDR3 size: 13 residues. The V and J ends lost 2 bases and 4 bases, in that order; junction bases with no gene match: 1. Germline V gene sequence: CDR1 SGHVS, CDR2 FQNEAQ. CDR3: CASSLSGGTEAFF. The CDR3 DNA follows: TGTGCCAGCAGCTTATCAGGGGGCACTGAAGCTTTCTTT.

The chain uses TRBV6-5 and TRBJ1-2, with D perhaps TRBD1 (5 bases). V was cut by 11 bases and J by 5 bases, with 15 bases left in between. The germline gives CDR1 MNHEY, CDR2 SVGAGI. The CDR3 is 12 amino acids. For the CDR3, the DNA is TGTGCCTCCAAAACTCAGGGTTATGGCTACACCTTC. Translated: CASKTQGYGYTF.

V is TRBV10-3 and J is TRBJ2-7; 9 nucleotides match TRBD1. Germline-derived CDR1 and CDR2 are ENHRY and SYGVKD. V trimming: 10 bases; J trimming: 2 bases; junction bases outside the gene matches: 6. This CDR3 region has 13 residues. CDR3 loop: CATRRQGAYEQYV. The CDR3 nucleotides read TGTGCCACTCGCCGACAGGGGGCCTACGAGCAGTACGTC.

The genes are TRBV7-8 and TRBJ1-2; D is ambiguous. This CDR3 has 15 residues. Germline CDR1 is SGHVS and CDR2 is FQNEAQ. Trimming took 5 bases from V and 0 from J, leaving 13 bases between them. In nucleotides, the CDR3 is TGTGCCAGCAGCCCAAATCGACGGACTAACTATGGCTACACCTTC. Translated, it gives CASSPNRRTNYGYTF.

The chain couples TRBV12-5 to TRBJ2-3; D not certain. V was clipped by 5 bases and J by 2 bases, with 8 bases between them. Germline loops: CDR1 LGHNT, CDR2 FRNRAP. The CDR3 spans 13 residues. The DNA for the CDR3 is TGTGCTAGTGGTACCGGGTCCACAGATACGCAGTATTTT. This encodes CASGTGSTDTQYF. Variable domain in full (rest from reference TRBV12-5 and TRBJ2-3): DARVTQTPRHKVTEMGQEVTMRCQPILGHNTVFWYRQTMMQGLELLAYFRNRAPLDDSGMPKDRFSAEMPDATLATLKIQPSEPRDSAVYFCASGTGSTDTQYFGPGTRLTVL.

The chain has TRBV9 and TRBJ2-6, with 8 bases aligning to TRBD1. Losses at the gene ends were 0 bases for V and 6 bases for J; bases not matched to a gene: 14. The CDR3 is made up of 19 amino acids. Per the germline V gene, CDR1 is SGDLS and CDR2 is YYNGEE. The CDR3 sequence is CASSVDADRGRLSANVLTF. The DNA for the CDR3 is TGTGCCAGCAGCGTAGATGCAGACAGGGGACGGCTTTCGGCCAACGTCCTGACTTTC. Supplemented by reference TRBV9 and TRBJ2-6, the full variable domain reads DSGVTQTPKHLITATGQRVTLRCSPRSGDLSVYWYQQSLDQGLQFLIQYYNGEERAKGNILERFSAQQFPDLHSELNLSSLELGDSALYFCASSVDADRGRLSANVLTFGAGSRLTVL.

The genes are TRBV9 and TRBJ1-4; TRBD1 agrees at 11 bases. The germline CDR1 and CDR2 sequences are SGDLS and YYNGEE. V trimming: 0 bases; J trimming: 7 bases; junction bases outside the gene matches: 2. The CDR3 has 15 amino acids. The DNA for the CDR3 is TGTGCCAGCAGCGTAGAAGGGACAGGGGGTGAAAAACTGTTTTTT. Protein product: CASSVEGTGGEKLFF.

The chain couples TRBV2 to TRBJ1-6; TRBD1 matches 9 bases. From germline, CDR1 is SNHLY and CDR2 FYNNEI. J gave up 8 bases and V 5 bases, and 7 bases lay outside the gene matches. The CDR3 is 15 residues long. In DNA, the CDR3 is TGTGCCAGCAGTTTCACCGGGACAGGGCATTCACCCCTCCACTTT. It is translated as CASSFTGTGHSPLHF. Combining the CDR3 with reference TRBV2 and TRBJ1-6 gives the whole variable domain EPEVTQTPSHQVTQMGQEVILRCVPISNHLYFYWYRQILGQKVEFLVSFYNNEISEKSEIFDDQFSVERPDGSNFTLKIRSTKLEDSAMYFCASSFTGTGHSPLHFGNGTRLTVT.

The V call is TRBV11-2, the J call TRBJ1-2; a weak D match, TRBD1 (5 bases). The CDR3 has 13 amino acids. The germline CDR1 and CDR2 sequences are SGHAT and FQNNGV. V dropped 0 bases and J dropped 9 bases, with 11 bases sitting between them. CDR3 protein: CASSLEGPSRYTF. DNA for the CDR3: TGTGCCAGCAGCTTAGAGGGACCCAGTCGCTACACCTTC.

The genes are TRBV6-1 and TRBJ2-2; 8 nucleotides match TRBD1. Germline V gene lookup returns CDR1 MNHNS and CDR2 SASEGT. V was clipped by 4 bases and J by 2 bases; unmatched bases: 3. This CDR3 is built from 15 residues. The CDR3 DNA reads TGTGCCAGCAGTGTCGGACAGGGAAACACCGGGGAGCTGTTTTTT. Translation gives CASSVGQGNTGELFF.

By share, this clone ranks as medium-sized. V usage is TRBV6-5 and J usage is TRBJ1-2, with D possibly TRBD1 on 5 matching bases. The V gene's germline CDR1 is MNHEY and CDR2 SVGAGI. The length of the CDR3 is 16 residues. The V end lost 0 bases, the J end lost 0 bases, and 11 bases lay between the germline ends. The CDR3 loop reads CASSYSAGSSNYGYTF. The CDR3 DNA reads TGTGCCAGCAGTTACTCGGCAGGGTCTTCTAACTATGGCTACACCTTC.

V usage is TRBV11-3 and J usage is TRBJ2-5, with D hard to call. Germline-derived CDR1 and CDR2 are SGHNT and YENEEA. This CDR3 contains 11 residues. Trimming shortened V by 2 bases and J by 5 bases, and 3 bases separated the two germline ends. The CDR3 sequence is CASSLTETQYF. The CDR3 coding sequence is TGTGCCAGCAGCTTAACCGAGACCCAGTACTTC.

This chain uses TRBV27 with TRBJ2-3; D remains ambiguous. From germline, CDR1 is MNHEY and CDR2 SMNVEV (reference sequence). This CDR3 is built from 15 residues. The V end lost 5 bases, the J end lost 2 bases, and 14 bases lay between the germline ends. CDR3 loop: CASSPLRSFTDTQYF. The CDR3, as DNA: TGTGCCAGCAGTCCCCTTAGATCCTTCACAGATACGCAGTATTTT.

This clone was found once. CDR3 sequence: CATGRGNTIYF. As DNA, the CDR3 is TGTGCCACGGGGCGGGGAAACACCATATATTTT. V usage is TRBV6-5 and J usage is TRBJ1-3; possible D gene TRBD1, 5 bases. There are 11 residues in the CDR3. V lost 10 bases, J lost 4 bases, and 8 bases lay in between. Germline CDR1 is MNHEY and CDR2 is SVGAGI.

The chain uses TRBV27 and TRBJ2-3; no clear D. Germline CDR1 MNHEY, CDR2 SMNVEV (reference sequence). V dropped 3 bases and J dropped 6 bases, with 10 bases sitting between them. The CDR3 is 13 residues long. The CDR3 DNA sequence: TGTGCCAGCAGTTTCCTGACTGAGGATACGCAGTATTTT. Translation: CASSFLTEDTQYF.

The chain has TRBV5-4 and TRBJ1-3; 7 nucleotides line up with TRBD1. The V gene's germline CDR1 is SGHNT and CDR2 YYREEE (reference sequence). The CDR3 loop spans 16 amino acids. V shed 4 bases, J shed 2 bases, and the junction held 9 bases outside the gene matches. The CDR3 nucleotides read TGTGCCAGCAGCCTTACGACAGGGTCAACTGGAAACACCATATATTTT. Translating it yields CASSLTTGSTGNTIYF.

The chain has TRBV5-6 and TRBJ2-3; 7 bases agree with TRBD2. The CDR3 contains 17 residues. Per germline, CDR1 SGHDT and CDR2 YYEEEE. Losses at the gene ends were 4 bases for V and 7 bases for J; bases not matched to a gene: 18. The CDR3 spells CASSPLPTRGRFYTQYF. The CDR3 DNA sequence: TGTGCCAGCAGCCCACTCCCCACCCGCGGGAGATTTTATACGCAGTATTTT. Using reference TRBV5-6 and TRBJ2-3 for the parts outside the CDR3, the full variable domain is DAGVTQSPTHLIKTRGQQVTLRCSPKSGHDTVSWYQQALGQGPQFIFQYYEEEERQRGNFPDRFSGHQFPNYSSELNVNALLLGDSALYLCASSPLPTRGRFYTQYFGPGTRLTVL.

The chain recombines TRBV30 with TRBJ1-2; TRBD1 is a possible D gene (6 bases). This CDR3 is 12 amino acids long. CDR1 and CDR2 from the germline V gene are GTSNPN and SVGIG (reference sequence). The V gene lost 1 base and the J gene lost 8 bases, with 11 bases spanning the gap. Here the CDR3 reads CAWSGGALGYTF. CDR3 sequence (DNA): TGTGCCTGGAGTGGGGGGGCGCTCGGCTACACCTTC.

This clone was detected only a few times. The rearrangement links TRBV7-6 to TRBJ1-1, with TRBD1 matching over 7 bases. J was trimmed by 7 bases and V by 6 bases; bases with no gene match: 2. CDR3 length: 11 amino acids. CDR1 is SGHVS, CDR2 FNYEAQ, per germline. The CDR3 DNA reads TGTGCCAGCAGACAGGGGCATGAAGCTTTCTTT. It translates to CASRQGHEAFF.

CDR3 loop: CASSIGGRVNSPLHF. CDR3 DNA sequence: TGTGCCAGTAGTATCGGGGGACGGGTTAATTCACCCCTCCACTTT. The V call is TRBV19, the J call TRBJ1-6; possibly TRBD1 for D (5 bases). From germline, CDR1 is LNHDA and CDR2 SQIVND (reference sequence). The CDR3 runs 15 residues. V dropped 3 bases and J dropped 6 bases, with 12 bases sitting between them.

The rearrangement uses TRBV11-1 and TRBJ2-2, with 7 nucleotides matching TRBD2. Trimming at V came to 0 bases and at J to 1 base, leaving 11 bases not matched to a gene. CDR1 SGHAT and CDR2 FQDESV come from the germline V gene (reference sequence). This CDR3 region has 19 residues. CDR3: CASSLAIGLAEKNTGELFF. DNA of the CDR3: TGTGCCAGCAGCTTAGCTATCGGGCTAGCGGAGAAGAACACCGGGGAGCTGTTTTTT.

J is TRBJ1-2 and V is TRBV11-2; TRBD1 might be the D (6 bases). The V end was cut by 7 bases, the J end by 4 bases, with 13 bases between. Looked up from germline, CDR1 is SGHAT and CDR2 is FQNNGV. CDR3 size: 13 residues. The CDR3 loop reads CASNKDRTYGYTF. The CDR3 DNA follows: TGTGCCAGCAACAAAGACAGGACCTATGGCTACACCTTC.

The rearrangement joins TRBV28 to TRBJ1-2; D possibly corresponds to TRBD1 (5 bases). The CDR3 length is 15 residues. Germline CDR1 reads MDHEN; CDR2 reads SYDVKM. V lost 0 bases, J lost 4 bases, and 12 bases lay in between. The CDR3 loop is CASSLWSREPYGYTF. The CDR3 coding sequence is TGTGCCAGCAGTTTATGGTCCAGGGAACCCTATGGCTACACCTTC.

On this clone: A read error may account for a junction end that differs from germline. The gene calls are TRBV7-7 and TRBJ2-5; TRBD2 matches 13 bases. The CDR3 has 15 amino acids. Germline V gene sequence: CDR1 SSHAT, CDR2 FNYEAQ (reference sequence). The CDR3 DNA follows: TGTGCTAGCAGCCGCGGACTAGCGGGGGAAGAGACCCAGTACTTC. This sequence encodes CASSRGLAGEETQYF.